The 18 T cell receptor beta chains below come from one sample, sequenced in a study of identical twins. TCRdb re-analysed the 5' RACE reads in MiXCR, keeping a single row per CDR3 protein. The sample has roughly 250,000 distinct CDR3 sequences; more than 12% are singletons. The sample was memory (CD45RO+) T cells sorted from blood. The receptors come from a young woman in good health.

This clonotype was seen only a few times. The CDR3 loop is CSASFGSEQYF. Here the CDR3 DNA reads TGCAGTGCTAGTTTCGGGAGCGAGCAGTACTTC. V usage is TRBV20-1 and J usage is TRBJ2-7; a weak D match, TRBD2 (6 bases). This CDR3 region has 11 residues. The V end lost 3 bases, the J end lost 6 bases, and 9 bases lay between the germline ends. Germline values: CDR1 DFQATT, CDR2 SNEGSKA (reference sequence).

The chain combines TRBV18 with TRBJ2-3; a possible D gene is TRBD2 (6 bases). The CDR3 has 15 residues. The V end lost 0 bases, the J end lost 6 bases, and 13 bases lay between the germline ends. The V gene's germline CDR1 is KGHSH and CDR2 LQKENI. The CDR3 is CASSPPSFRGDTQYF. CDR3 nucleotides: TGTGCCAGCTCACCACCCTCCTTCCGGGGGGATACGCAGTATTTT. The variable domain in full, with the rest retrieved from reference TRBV18 and TRBJ2-3, is NAGVMQNPRHLVRRRGQEARLRCSPMKGHSHVYWYRQLPEEGLKFMVYLQKENIIDESGMPKERFSAEFPKEGPSILRIQQVVRGDSAAYFCASSPPSFRGDTQYFGPGTRLTVL.

This clonotype was seen many times. CDR3 in DNA: TGTGCCAGCAAGGGACGGAGCGAGCAGTACTTC. This encodes CASKGRSEQYF. This chain joins TRBV12-3 or TRBV12-4 and TRBJ2-7, with D perhaps being TRBD1 or TRBD2 (5 bases each). V shed 7 bases and J shed 6 bases, with 10 bases lying between them. This CDR3 contains 11 residues.

In its sample, this clonotype was seen many times. The CDR3 sequence: CAIENSYEQYF. The CDR3 DNA sequence: TGTGCCATTGAGAACTCCTACGAGCAGTACTTC. The rearrangement uses TRBV7-9 and TRBJ2-7; D gene ambiguous. Germline values: CDR1 SEHNR, CDR2 FQNEAQ (reference sequence). The CDR3 consists of 11 residues. V was clipped by 10 bases and J by 0 bases, with 7 bases between them. The complete variable domain, with remaining parts taken from reference TRBV7-9 and TRBJ2-7, reads DTGVSQNPRHKITKRGQNVTFRCDPISEHNRLYWYRQTLGQGPEFLTYFQNEAQLEKSRLLSDRFSAERPKGSFSTLEIQRTEQGDSAMYLCAIENSYEQYFGPGTRLTVT.

In this sample, this clonotype turned up a few times. The chain has TRBV20-1 and TRBJ1-1; a weak D match, TRBD1 (6 bases). CDR3 length: 14 amino acids. Trimming stripped 4 bases from V and 1 base from J, with 13 bases between. Germline CDR1 DFQATT, CDR2 SNEGSKA (reference sequence). CDR3 sequence reads: CSANRRQANTEAFF. The CDR3 coding sequence is TGCAGTGCTAACAGAAGACAGGCGAACACTGAAGCTTTCTTT.

The J gene is TRBJ2-1, the V gene TRBV20-1, with TRBD2 matching 8 bases. Germline assignment: CDR1 DFQATT and CDR2 SNEGSKA (reference sequence). The CDR3 has 14 residues. V was pared by 3 bases and J by 2 bases, with 3 bases of the junction left unmatched. The CDR3 loop is CSASGGAAYNEQFF. The CDR3 DNA reads TGCAGTGCTAGCGGGGGGGCTGCCTACAATGAGCAGTTCTTC.

The rearrangement links TRBV19 to TRBJ1-2; D ambiguous. The CDR3 is 14 amino acids. CDR1 LNHDA and CDR2 SQIVND come from the germline V gene (reference sequence). V was trimmed by 6 bases and J by 5 bases, leaving 16 bases between them. CDR3 nucleotides: TGTGCCAGTAGGCCGGGCCTGGGGATATATGGCTACACCTTC. Translated, it gives CASRPGLGIYGYTF.

The genes are TRBV9 and TRBJ2-3; D unclear. The germline V gene encodes CDR1 SGDLS and CDR2 YYNGEE. V lost 4 bases to trimming and J lost 6 bases, with 9 bases between them. CDR3 length: 12 amino acids. In DNA form, the CDR3 reads TGTGCCAGCAGCTTTTCCGAGGATACGCAGTATTTT. Translated, it gives CASSFSEDTQYF.

The J gene is TRBJ2-1, the V gene TRBV12-3 or TRBV12-4; D tentatively reads TRBD1 or TRBD2 (6 bases each). The CDR3 contains 14 residues. The V end lost 3 bases, the J end lost 7 bases, and 13 bases lay between the germline ends. The DNA for the CDR3 is TGTGCCAGCAGTTTCTTGGGGGGCTTGAATGAGCAGTTCTTC. It yields the protein CASSFLGGLNEQFF.

This clonotype has a handful of counts. The J gene is TRBJ2-5, the V gene TRBV6-2 or TRBV6-3; the D gene is possibly TRBD2 (5 bases). CDR1 is MNHEY and CDR2 is SVGEGT in the germline V gene. V was pared by 5 bases and J by 4 bases, with 17 bases between. The CDR3 is 15 residues long. This CDR3 is CASSHGFREAETQYF. In DNA form, the CDR3 reads TGTGCCAGCAGTCACGGGTTTCGGGAAGCAGAGACCCAGTACTTC.

The table lists this clonotype with a few counts. V usage is TRBV15 and J usage is TRBJ2-1, with a weak D call TRBD1 (5 bases). Germline-derived CDR1 and CDR2 are LNHNV and YYDKDF (reference sequence). CDR3 length: 12 residues. V lost 4 bases and J 13 bases, leaving 14 bases between the germline ends. CDR3 nucleotide sequence: TGTGCCACCAGCACTAGAGACAGTCACCAGTTCTTC. Protein: CATSTRDSHQFF.

This clonotype was observed a handful of times. This chain connects TRBV29-1 to TRBJ2-6; tentative D call: TRBD1 (6 bases). The CDR3 is 15 amino acids. Germline V gene sequence: CDR1 SQVTM, CDR2 ANQGSEA. The ends were cut back, 4 bases at V and 0 bases at J, with 10 bases in the middle. The CDR3 region is CSVVQGSSGANVLTF. CDR3 nucleotide sequence: TGCAGCGTTGTCCAGGGGAGCTCTGGGGCCAACGTCCTGACTTTC.

This chain connects TRBV28 to TRBJ2-7, with D unclear. V shed 3 bases and J shed 7 bases, with 22 bases lying between them. In germline, CDR1 is MDHEN, CDR2 SYDVKM. The CDR3 has 16 residues. The CDR3 coding sequence is TGTGCCAGCAGTTTGTACAGATCACCAACTGTGGGGGAGCAGTACTTC. As protein: CASSLYRSPTVGEQYF.

The chain couples TRBV12-3 or TRBV12-4 to TRBJ2-4; tentative D call: TRBD1 (6 bases). Trimming removed 5 bases at V and 8 bases at J, with 16 bases between. This CDR3 has 14 residues. CDR3 bases: TGTGCCAGCAGTCGGCAGGGGAAGGGGGACATTCAGTACTTC. Translating gives CASSRQGKGDIQYF.

This clonotype was observed many times. The J gene is TRBJ2-3, the V gene TRBV12-3 or TRBV12-4; the match to TRBD1 covers 9 bases. V shed 6 bases, J shed 7 bases, and the junction held 14 bases outside the gene matches. The CDR3 is 16 amino acids. The CDR3 nucleotides are TGTGCCAGCAGCCCCCGACTGGGACAGGGTTTATATACGCAGTATTTT. Amino acids: CASSPRLGQGLYTQYF.

The CDR3 region is CASSLGLLYEQYF. The DNA for the CDR3 is TGTGCCAGCAGCCTCGGACTTCTCTACGAGCAGTACTTC. The chain joins TRBV14 to TRBJ2-7; D is possibly TRBD2 (5 bases). This CDR3 has 13 amino acids. Germline V lookup: CDR1 SGHDN, CDR2 FVKESK. The germline V and J ends were trimmed by 4 bases and 3 bases, with 10 bases remaining between them.

There are many counts of this clonotype. The V and J genes are TRBV5-1 and TRBJ2-7, with 7 bases aligning to TRBD1. The CDR3 consists of 14 residues. In germline, CDR1 is SGHRS, CDR2 YFSETQ. Losses at the gene ends were 4 bases for V and 6 bases for J; bases not matched to a gene: 10. CDR3 region: CASSTQGTGSEQYF. The CDR3 region has the DNA TGCGCCAGCAGCACACAGGGGACGGGTAGCGAGCAGTACTTC.

The chain employs TRBV29-1 and TRBJ1-4; unclear D gene. The germline V and J ends were trimmed by 4 bases and 8 bases, with 14 bases remaining between them. This CDR3 contains 13 residues. The germline gives CDR1 SQVTM, CDR2 ANQGSEA. The CDR3 DNA follows: TGCAGCGTTGGTGACCCGAGGAAGGAAAAACTGTTTTTT. Its protein is CSVGDPRKEKLFF. The variable domain in full, completed from reference TRBV29-1 and TRBJ1-4, reads SAVISQKPSRDICQRGTSLTIQCQVDSQVTMMFWYRQQPGQSLTLIATANQGSEATYESGFVIDKFPISRPNLTFSTLTVSNMSPEDSSIYLCSVGDPRKEKLFFGSGTQLSVL.